This TCR beta chain is from a study of OX40 agonist ivuxolimab in advanced cancers. Here immunoSEQ multiplex PCR was the method, and the copy in TCRdb shows in-frame clones only, minus some. The sample lists about 110,000 clones, more than 85% occurring once. Of note for this clone: Antigen: not known.

Whole-study findings and limits: Antigen specificity was not determined for the expanded peripheral T cells. Clonal expansion was seen in CD4+ and CD8+ blood T cells by week 6 at 0.1 to 3.0 mg/kg.

The CDR3 runs 18 residues. Trimming took off 1 base at V and 4 bases at J, with 22 bases between the two ends. The germline V gene encodes CDR1 MDHEN and CDR2 SYDVKM. This chain joins TRBV28 and TRBJ1-1; D ambiguous. This specimen was CD4+ or CD8+ T cells sorted from blood, taken in a trial of the OX40 agonist ivuxolimab. The clonotype originates from an adult with an advanced solid tumor such as melanoma, head and neck, liver or kidney cancer. The CDR3 DNA sequence: TGTGCCAGCAGTTTATCTCTTTATCTGCGTCGCCTACTCACTGAAGCTTTCTTT. Translated: CASSLSLYLRRLLTEAFF.